This T cell receptor beta chain was captured in a study of cytomegalovirus exposure and HLA in healthy donors. In the study overall: Early released data had about 80 million unique TCRs, all coming from HLA-typed donors. Study-wide results and limits: Analysis was performed later, and it showed HLA-associated TCR beta chains to be more clonally expanded than equally common others. An Asian-associated ancestry cluster reportedly showed fewer N-insertions than the roughly 670-donor mean in a later analysis.

The PCR made use of 60 Vbeta and 13 Jbeta primers. Per the authors' pipeline: About 11 million of some 80 million unique TCR beta chains were shared, per a later count. Using immunoSEQ multiplex PCR, the repertoire was profiled, and TCRdb retains in-frame clones only, with some absent. The V and J calls and clone size are taken from that table; D and trimming were inferred from the DNA. The repertoire has about 89,000 clones, 60% to 70% of them found once; the top ten carry 6% to 6.5%. Trimming cost V 11 bases and J 4 bases; bases outside gene matches: 20. Germline V lookup: CDR1 ENHRY, CDR2 SYGVKD. The CDR3 has 16 amino acids. This clone was counted between two and nine times. Antigen unknown.

The chain links TRBV10-3 to TRBJ2-7, with 7 bases fitting TRBD1. The sample consisted of PBMCs. This receptor was obtained from a woman aged 30 to 39 in good health and CMV-seronegative. CDR3 amino acids: CARLGAGQGVRYEQYF. The CDR3 region has the DNA TGTGCCCGATTGGGGGCAGGGCAGGGGGTTAGATACGAGCAGTACTTC.